Below, 21 T cell receptor beta chains from the same sample are listed, as sequenced in a study of graft-versus-host responses after intestinal transplantation. Data came from immunoSEQ multiplex PCR; TCRdb stores just in-frame clones and leaves some out. The sample contains fewer than 85,000 clones, approximately 88% of which appear only once. These receptors have no identified antigens. The sequences come from unstimulated CD8+ T cells sorted from spleen or lymph node cells, collected before intestinal transplant. Every receptor here comes from a human donor who received an intestinal transplant.

This CDR3 reads CASSQGERELYNEQFF. The CDR3 DNA reads TGTGCCAGCAGCCAAGGGGAACGGGAGCTCTACAATGAGCAGTTCTTC. The chain employs TRBV4-2 and TRBJ2-1; a weak D match, TRBD2 (6 bases). Germline CDR1 and CDR2: LGHNA and YNFKEQ. Deletions cut 1 base from V and 3 bases from J, with 13 bases between. The CDR3 has 16 residues.

The V and J genes are TRBV7-8 and TRBJ2-7, with D maybe TRBD1 (6 bases). V was cut by 7 bases and J by 3 bases, with 19 bases left in between. The CDR3 contains 15 residues. CDR1 and CDR2 from the germline V gene are SGHVS and FQNEAQ. Here the CDR3 reads CASNSGLRGLYEQYF. Here the CDR3 DNA reads TGTGCCAGCAACTCGGGTCTCAGGGGCCTCTACGAGCAGTACTTC.

This chain uses TRBV6-5 with TRBJ2-6, with TRBD1 as a possible D gene (5 bases). The V and J ends lost 0 bases and 2 bases respectively, with 8 bases between them. From germline, CDR1 is MNHEY and CDR2 SVGAGI. This CDR3 comprises 16 residues. CDR3 DNA sequence: TGTGCCAGCAGTTACTCGATCAGGGCTGGGGCCAACGTCCTGACTTTC. Residues: CASSYSIRAGANVLTF.

The chain couples TRBV5-1 to TRBJ2-3; perhaps TRBD1 as D (5 bases). Trimming stripped 1 base from V and 1 base from J, with 10 bases between. The CDR3 consists of 15 residues. Germline CDR1 SGHRS, CDR2 YFSETQ. The CDR3 sequence: CASSLKGFGTDTQYF. The CDR3 DNA reads TGCGCCAGCAGCTTGAAGGGGTTCGGCACAGATACGCAGTATTTT.

The J gene is TRBJ2-1, the V gene TRBV28, with 9 bases that match TRBD2. Germline values: CDR1 MDHEN, CDR2 SYDVKM. Trimming took 4 bases from V and 8 from J; bases not matched to a gene: 21. This CDR3 has 19 amino acids. DNA of the CDR3: TGTGCCAGCAGTTCGGGGCTAGCGGGGACAATGATCACGGGAGATGAGCAGTTCTTC. This encodes CASSSGLAGTMITGDEQFF. The full variable domain, in which reference TRBV28 and TRBJ2-1 provide the parts outside the CDR3, is DVKVTQSSRYLVKRTGEKVFLECVQDMDHENMFWYRQDPGLGLRLIYFSYDVKMKEKGDIPEGYSVSREKKERFSLILESASTNQTSMYLCASSSGLAGTMITGDEQFFGPGTRLTVL.

The CDR3 reads CATSLIHIRNTQYF. For the CDR3, the DNA is TGTGCCACCAGTTTGATACACATCCGTAATACGCAGTATTTT. The chain recombines TRBV15 with TRBJ2-3; no clear D gene. The CDR3 totals 14 residues. Trimming cost V 6 bases and J 7 bases, with 17 bases left between them. Germline CDR1 reads LNHNV; CDR2 reads YYDKDF (reference sequence).

This chain links TRBV7-2 with TRBJ2-3, with 13 bases aligning to TRBD2. This CDR3 region has 16 residues. J gave up 4 bases and V 2 bases, and 3 bases lay outside the gene matches. Germline lookup yields CDR1 SGHTA and CDR2 FQGNSA. CDR3 protein: CASSLRLAGGADTQYF. DNA of the CDR3: TGTGCCAGCAGCTTAAGACTAGCGGGGGGAGCAGATACGCAGTATTTT.

The chain links TRBV5-1 to TRBJ1-2, with D perhaps matching TRBD1 (5 bases). Germline lookup yields CDR1 SGHRS and CDR2 YFSETQ. The germline V and J ends were trimmed by 3 bases and 9 bases, with 18 bases remaining between them. The CDR3 is 14 amino acids. This chain's CDR3 is CASSSGVLTKRYTF. For the CDR3, the DNA is TGCGCCAGCAGCTCGGGGGTGCTGACGAAGCGCTACACCTTC. The complete variable domain, with remaining parts taken from reference TRBV5-1 and TRBJ1-2, reads KAGVTQTPRYLIKTRGQQVTLSCSPISGHRSVSWYQQTPGQGLQFLFEYFSETQRNKGNFPGRFSGRQFSNSRSEMNVSTLELGDSALYLCASSSGVLTKRYTFGSGTRLTVV.

This clone has a single count. V and J are TRBV6-1 and TRBJ2-7; no reliable D call. Looked up from germline, CDR1 is MNHNS and CDR2 is SASEGT. This CDR3 contains 13 residues. V gave up 2 bases and J gave up 3 bases, with 8 bases separating them. The CDR3 is CASSERGFYEQYF. The CDR3 bases are TGTGCCAGCAGTGAAAGAGGATTCTACGAGCAGTACTTC.

The gene calls are TRBV28 and TRBJ2-3, with D perhaps matching TRBD2 (5 bases). The CDR3 is 12 residues long. Germline CDR1 and CDR2: MDHEN and SYDVKM. Trimming took off 3 bases at V and 6 bases at J, with 7 bases between the two ends. The CDR3 sequence is CASSLGEDTQYF. The CDR3 coding sequence is TGTGCCAGCAGTTTGGGAGAGGATACGCAGTATTTT.

This chain connects TRBV27 to TRBJ1-4; D is unresolved. Deletions cut 5 bases from V and 0 bases from J, with 7 bases between. Germline loops: CDR1 MNHEY, CDR2 SMNVEV (reference sequence). CDR3 length: 14 residues. This CDR3 is CASSPYATNEKLFF. The DNA of the CDR3 is TGTGCCAGCAGTCCCTATGCAACTAATGAAAAACTGTTTTTT. Together with reference TRBV27 and TRBJ1-4, the CDR3 gives the full variable domain: EAQVTQNPRYLITVTGKKLTVTCSQNMNHEYMSWYRQDPGLGLRQIYYSMNVEVTDKGDVPEGYKVSRKEKRNFPLILESPSPNQTSLYFCASSPYATNEKLFFGSGTQLSVL.

The rearrangement links TRBV5-6 to TRBJ2-5; no definite D call. Germline V CDR1 and CDR2: SGHDT, YYEEEE. V dropped 2 bases and J dropped 2 bases, with 19 bases sitting between them. CDR3 length equals 17 residues. This chain's CDR3 is CASSFGLSVDRQETQYF. The CDR3 bases are TGTGCCAGCAGCTTCGGGTTATCGGTCGACCGTCAAGAGACCCAGTACTTC.

The rearrangement joins TRBV28 to TRBJ2-2, with a weak D call TRBD1 (8 bases). Trimming left V 5 bases short and J 1 base short, with 20 bases between. The CDR3 loop spans 18 amino acids. The germline gives CDR1 MDHEN, CDR2 SYDVKM. CDR3 bases: TGTGCCAGCAGTCCCGGACAGGGACTAATTAAGAACACCGGGGAGCTGTTTTTT. Amino acids: CASSPGQGLIKNTGELFF.

This clone was seen only a few times. The V and J genes are TRBV6-1 and TRBJ2-3; D possibly corresponds to TRBD2 (6 bases). Germline V gene lookup returns CDR1 MNHNS and CDR2 SASEGT. Deletions cut 1 base from V and 4 bases from J, with 12 bases between. CDR3 length equals 15 residues. CDR3 coding DNA: TGTGCCAGCAGTGAAGAGGATGGCGGGGCAGATACGCAGTATTTT. Translation: CASSEEDGGADTQYF.

The chain combines TRBV27 with TRBJ2-7; no firm D call. Between the trimmed V and J ends, which lost 6 bases and 3 bases, there was a span of 15 bases. Germline V gene sequence: CDR1 MNHEY, CDR2 SMNVEV (reference sequence). The CDR3 contains 14 residues. The CDR3 nucleotides read TGTGCCAGCAGCCGACTGCAGACGAGCTACGAGCAGTACTTC. Amino acids: CASSRLQTSYEQYF.

The chain has TRBV27 and TRBJ2-7; 7 positions agree with TRBD2. From germline, CDR1 is MNHEY and CDR2 SMNVEV (reference sequence). The CDR3 runs to 13 residues. After removal of 5 bases from V and 3 bases from J, the junction contained 4 bases not matched to a gene. The CDR3 protein is CASSPWGGYEQYF. For the CDR3, the DNA is TGTGCCAGCAGTCCCTGGGGGGGCTACGAGCAGTACTTC.

The chain is built from TRBV6-5 and TRBJ2-7; possibly TRBD1 for D (5 bases). Germline CDR1 reads MNHEY; CDR2 reads SVGAGI. Between the trimmed V and J ends, which lost 3 bases and 2 bases, there was a span of 8 bases. CDR3 length: 13 amino acids. The CDR3: CASSYQGTYEQYF. The CDR3 region has the DNA TGTGCCAGCAGTTATCAGGGTACCTACGAGCAGTACTTC.

The chain links TRBV19 to TRBJ1-1, with D unresolved. With 3 bases removed from V and 0 bases from J, the gap between germline ends came to 14 bases. Germline CDR1 LNHDA, CDR2 SQIVND (reference sequence). This CDR3 contains 16 residues. Written as DNA, the CDR3 is TGTGCCAGTAGTATTGTAACAGTTCCTATGAACACTGAAGCTTTCTTT. Translation gives CASSIVTVPMNTEAFF. The entire variable domain, with the rest obtained from reference TRBV19 and TRBJ1-1, is as follows: DGGITQSPKYLFRKEGQNVTLSCEQNLNHDAMYWYRQDPGQGLRLIYYSQIVNDFQKGDIAEGYSVSREKKESFPLTVTSAQKNPTAFYLCASSIVTVPMNTEAFFGQGTRLTVV.

This chain links TRBV20-1 with TRBJ2-5; no clear D. This CDR3 comprises 11 residues. V was cut by 6 bases and J by 4 bases, with 9 bases left in between. CDR1 and CDR2 (germline): DFQATT, SNEGSKA (reference sequence). CDR3 nucleotide sequence: TGCAGTGCCCAAAGCACAGAGACCCAGTACTTC. It yields the protein CSAQSTETQYF.

J is TRBJ1-1 and V is TRBV5-6, with TRBD1 matching over 10 bases. The CDR3 contains 16 residues. After removal of 3 bases from V and 2 bases from J, the junction contained 7 bases not matched to a gene. In germline, CDR1 is SGHDT, CDR2 YYEEEE. This chain's CDR3 is CASSSAGTGDNTEAFF. CDR3 sequence (DNA): TGTGCCAGCAGCTCGGCCGGGACAGGGGACAACACTGAAGCTTTCTTT.

The J gene is TRBJ2-7, the V gene TRBV27, with 7 positions matching TRBD1. Germline trimming cut 1 base from V and 5 bases from J; bases unmatched to any gene: 5. Germline-derived CDR1 and CDR2 are MNHEY and SMNVEV (reference sequence). This CDR3 spans 14 amino acids. Here the CDR3 reads CASSLYGTVDEQYF. For the CDR3, the DNA is TGTGCCAGCAGTTTATACGGGACAGTTGACGAGCAGTACTTC.